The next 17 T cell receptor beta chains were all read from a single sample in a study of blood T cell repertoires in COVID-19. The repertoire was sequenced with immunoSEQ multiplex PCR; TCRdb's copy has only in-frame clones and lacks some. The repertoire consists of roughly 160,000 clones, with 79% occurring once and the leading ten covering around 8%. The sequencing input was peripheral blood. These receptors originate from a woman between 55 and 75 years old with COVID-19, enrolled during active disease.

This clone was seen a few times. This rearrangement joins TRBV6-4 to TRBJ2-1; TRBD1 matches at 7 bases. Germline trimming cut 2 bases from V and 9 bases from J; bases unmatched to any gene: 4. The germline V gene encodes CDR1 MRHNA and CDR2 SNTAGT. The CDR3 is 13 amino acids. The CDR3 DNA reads TGTGCCAGCAGTGACCAAGGGGGCGGTGAGCAGTTCTTC. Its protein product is CASSDQGGGEQFF.

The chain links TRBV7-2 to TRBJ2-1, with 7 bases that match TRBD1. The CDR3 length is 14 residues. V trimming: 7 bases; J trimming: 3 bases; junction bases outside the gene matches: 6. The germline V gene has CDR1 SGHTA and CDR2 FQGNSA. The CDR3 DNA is TGTGCCAGCACCTCGGGACAGCTCTACAATGAGCAGTTCTTC. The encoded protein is CASTSGQLYNEQFF.

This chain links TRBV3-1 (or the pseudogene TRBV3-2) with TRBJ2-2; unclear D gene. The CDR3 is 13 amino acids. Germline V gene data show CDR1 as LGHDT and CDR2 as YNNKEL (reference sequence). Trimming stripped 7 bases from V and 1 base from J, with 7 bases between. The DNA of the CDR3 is TGTGCCAGCACCGCAGAGAACACCGGGGAGCTGTTTTTT. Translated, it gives CASTAENTGELFF.

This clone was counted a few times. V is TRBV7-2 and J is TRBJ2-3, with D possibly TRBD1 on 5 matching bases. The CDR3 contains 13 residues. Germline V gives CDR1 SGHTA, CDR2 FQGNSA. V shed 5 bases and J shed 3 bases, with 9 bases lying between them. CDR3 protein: CASSIQGTDTQYF. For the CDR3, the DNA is TGTGCCAGCAGCATCCAGGGTACAGATACGCAGTATTTT.

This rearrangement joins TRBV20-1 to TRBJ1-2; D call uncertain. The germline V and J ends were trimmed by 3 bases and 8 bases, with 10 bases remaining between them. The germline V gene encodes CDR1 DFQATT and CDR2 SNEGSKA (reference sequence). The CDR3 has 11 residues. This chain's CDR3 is CSASHPRGYTF. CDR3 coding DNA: TGCAGTGCTAGTCACCCTCGGGGCTACACCTTC.

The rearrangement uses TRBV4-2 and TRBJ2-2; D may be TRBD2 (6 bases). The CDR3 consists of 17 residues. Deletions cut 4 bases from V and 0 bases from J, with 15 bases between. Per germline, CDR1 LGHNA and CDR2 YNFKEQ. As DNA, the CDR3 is TGTGCCAGCAGCCGGTCGGACGGACTACCGAACACCGGGGAGCTGTTTTTT. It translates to CASSRSDGLPNTGELFF.

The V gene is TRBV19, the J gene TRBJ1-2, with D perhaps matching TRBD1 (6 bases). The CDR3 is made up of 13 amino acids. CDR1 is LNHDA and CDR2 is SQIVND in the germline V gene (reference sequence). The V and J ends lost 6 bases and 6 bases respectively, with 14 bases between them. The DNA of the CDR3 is TGTGCCAGTAGGACCCAGGGGAATAATGGCTACACCTTC. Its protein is CASRTQGNNGYTF.

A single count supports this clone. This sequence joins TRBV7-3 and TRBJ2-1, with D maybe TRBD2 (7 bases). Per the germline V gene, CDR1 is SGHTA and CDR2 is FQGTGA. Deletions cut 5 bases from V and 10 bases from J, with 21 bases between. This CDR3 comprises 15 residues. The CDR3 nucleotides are TGTGCCAGCAGCCCCGGGGGGCTAGCCCGTGCGGAGCAGTTCTTC. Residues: CASSPGGLARAEQFF.

CDR3 DNA: TGTGCCAGCAGCTTTTCCAAAGCGGGGGGGCGGGAGACCCAGTACTTC. Residues: CASSFSKAGGRETQYF. This chain joins TRBV5-4 and TRBJ2-5, with 10 bases lining up with TRBD2. J was trimmed by 5 bases and V by 2 bases; bases with no gene match: 9. Looked up from germline, CDR1 is SGHNT and CDR2 is YYREEE (reference sequence). This CDR3 is 16 amino acids long.

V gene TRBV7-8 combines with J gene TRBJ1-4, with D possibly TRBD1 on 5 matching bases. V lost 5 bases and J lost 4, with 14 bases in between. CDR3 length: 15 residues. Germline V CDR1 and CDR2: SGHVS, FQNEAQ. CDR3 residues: CASSLRDSINEKLFF. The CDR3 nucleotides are TGTGCCAGCAGCCTCCGGGACTCAATTAATGAAAAACTGTTTTTT.

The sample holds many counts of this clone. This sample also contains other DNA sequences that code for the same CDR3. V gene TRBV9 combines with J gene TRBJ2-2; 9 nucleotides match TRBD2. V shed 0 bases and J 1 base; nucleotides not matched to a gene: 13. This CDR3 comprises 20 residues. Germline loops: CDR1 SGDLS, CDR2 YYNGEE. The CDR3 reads CASSVGGGRGDIGNTGELFF. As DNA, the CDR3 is TGTGCCAGCAGCGTAGGGGGCGGGAGGGGGGATATAGGGAACACCGGGGAGCTGTTTTTT.

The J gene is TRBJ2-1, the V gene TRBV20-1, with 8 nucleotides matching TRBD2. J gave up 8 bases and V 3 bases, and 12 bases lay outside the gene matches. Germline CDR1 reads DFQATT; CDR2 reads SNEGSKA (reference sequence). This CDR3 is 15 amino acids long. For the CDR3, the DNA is TGCAGTGCTAGTGGAGCGGGAGAGGTTCAGGATGAGCAGTTCTTC. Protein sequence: CSASGAGEVQDEQFF.

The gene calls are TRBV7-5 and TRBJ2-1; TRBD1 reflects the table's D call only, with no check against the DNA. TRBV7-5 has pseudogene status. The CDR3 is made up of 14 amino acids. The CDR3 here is CARSSFRGRDEQFF. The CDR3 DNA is TGTGCCAGAAGCTCGTTCAGGGGTAGGGATGAGCAGTTCTTC.

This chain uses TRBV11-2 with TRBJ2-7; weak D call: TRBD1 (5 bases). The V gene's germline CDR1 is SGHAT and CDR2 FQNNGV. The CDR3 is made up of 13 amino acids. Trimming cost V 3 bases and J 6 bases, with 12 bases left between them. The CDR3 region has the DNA TGTGCCAGCAGCTTGGCAGGGTCGGGCGAGCAGTACTTC. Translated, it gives CASSLAGSGEQYF.

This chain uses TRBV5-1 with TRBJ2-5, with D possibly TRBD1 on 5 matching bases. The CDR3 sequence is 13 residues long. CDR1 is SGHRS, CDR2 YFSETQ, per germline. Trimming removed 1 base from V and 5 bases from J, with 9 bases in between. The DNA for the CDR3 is TGCGCCAGCAGCTTGAACAGGCCGGAGACCCAGTACTTC. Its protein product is CASSLNRPETQYF.

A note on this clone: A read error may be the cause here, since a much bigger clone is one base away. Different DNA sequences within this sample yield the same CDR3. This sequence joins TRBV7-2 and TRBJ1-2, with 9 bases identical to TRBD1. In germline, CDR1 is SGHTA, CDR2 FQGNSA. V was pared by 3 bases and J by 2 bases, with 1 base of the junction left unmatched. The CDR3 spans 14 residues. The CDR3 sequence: CASSLGQGNYGYTF. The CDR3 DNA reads TGTGCCAGCAGCTTGGGACAGGGAAACTATGGCTACACCTTC.

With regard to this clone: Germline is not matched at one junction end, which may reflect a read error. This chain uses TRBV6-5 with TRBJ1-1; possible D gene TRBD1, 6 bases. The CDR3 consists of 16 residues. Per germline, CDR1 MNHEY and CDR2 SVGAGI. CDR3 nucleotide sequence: TGTGCCAGCAGTTTCCCCCCCAGGGGCAGGAACGCTGAAGCTTTCTTT. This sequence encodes CASSFPPRGRNAEAFF.